A selection of T cell receptor beta chains follows, all from one sample in a study of OX40 agonist ivuxolimab in advanced cancers. TCRdb keeps only in-frame clones here, not all; method: immunoSEQ multiplex PCR. The table records around 84,000 clones, under 95% of them present only once. Specimen: CD4+ or CD8+ T cells sorted from blood, collected in a trial of the OX40 agonist ivuxolimab. These receptor sequences come from an adult with an advanced solid tumor such as melanoma, head and neck, liver or kidney cancer. Each CDR3 is given with its conserved first and last residue. Size is omitted from some rows. Given values are once, few, many or a class for expanded clones.

V gene,clone size,J gene,CDR3 protein
TRBV7-6,.,TRBJ2-7,CARTRGFDEQYF
TRBV19,few,TRBJ1-2,CASSPQGSFGYTF
TRBV6-5,.,TRBJ2-1,CASSYGGPYNEQFF
TRBV19,.,TRBJ1-2,CASSIDLWSEDRPNYGYTF
TRBV10-1,.,TRBJ1-3,CASSESRRSSGNTIYF
TRBV15,.,TRBJ1-4,CATTRDRGATNEKLFF
TRBV7-6,.,TRBJ1-6,CASSLGSHSPLHF
TRBV14,.,TRBJ2-1,CASSPTGGVYNEQFF
TRBV7-9,.,TRBJ2-1,CASSPPTIQVDSYNEQFF
TRBV5-5,.,TRBJ2-6,CASSLTGPDSGANVLTF
TRBV19,.,TRBJ2-1,CASSLGTSGVNEQFF
TRBV2,.,TRBJ1-5,CASRKGARQPQHF
TRBV5-4,.,TRBJ2-5,CASSPGTGPGETQYF
TRBV6-1,.,TRBJ2-3,CASSEVGGAADTQYF
TRBV6-5,.,TRBJ2-5,CASRTSGALQETQYF
TRBV19,.,TRBJ1-1,CASSISGNTEAFF
TRBV7-9,.,TRBJ1-5,CASSLDNGYQPQHF
TRBV7-9,.,TRBJ2-3,CASGPKTGSTDTQYF
TRBV2,.,TRBJ1-1,CASSEVGAEAFF
TRBV4-2,.,TRBJ2-1,CASSQGVAGGNSYNEQFF
TRBV6-1,.,TRBJ1-5,CASSELGAGQPQHF
TRBV9,.,TRBJ2-1,CASSVDWRALSYNEQFF
TRBV7-6,.,TRBJ2-7,CASSLEVGSYEQYF
TRBV11-2,few,TRBJ1-6,CASSLAPAGNSPLHF
TRBV19,.,TRBJ1-5,CASSSRVSGQPQHF
TRBV6-5,.,TRBJ2-7,CASSYGQTYEQYF
TRBV7-9,.,TRBJ1-2,CASSSGTGNYGYTF
TRBV6-4,.,TRBJ1-2,CASSDPLVGYTF
TRBV5-5,.,TRBJ1-1,CASSLGPGGTEAFF
TRBV11-2,.,TRBJ1-5,CASSHTGGKQPQHF
TRBV6-1,.,TRBJ1-6,CASSEDDREVGYSPLHF
TRBV4-1,once,TRBJ2-7,CASSQGGGTSYEQYF
TRBV11-2,.,TRBJ2-7,CASSKRRRQGNFSYEQYF
TRBV6-5,.,TRBJ2-7,CASSYASVHEQYF
TRBV27,.,TRBJ2-2,CASSSQTSGGGELFF
TRBV6-4,few,TRBJ2-7,CASSDYIWSSYEQYF
TRBV27,.,TRBJ1-3,CASSIAGSGNTIYF